A selection of T cell receptor beta chains follows, all from one sample in a study of blood T cell repertoires in COVID-19. Measured with immunoSEQ multiplex PCR; TCRdb has only the in-frame clones, and not every one. The sample has 160,000 or so clones; approximately 91% are singletons. The sample was peripheral blood. The receptors stem from a man younger than 35 with acute or convalescent COVID-19. The CDR3 runs from the conserved cysteine through the conserved F or W. The D gene is left open where the match is weak. Some rows have no size entry. The others give once, few or many, or a class for an expanded clone.

j_gene	abundance	len	v_gene	d_gene	CDR3nt	CDR3aa
TRBJ2-4	NA	19	TRBV27	TRBD2	TGTGCCAGCAGTCCCATCCTAGCGGGGGGGGTATTTGGCAAAAACATTCAGTACTTC	CASSPILAGGVFGKNIQYF
TRBJ1-5	NA	14	TRBV6-6	NA	TGTGCCAGCAGTTTTCCAGATAGCAATCAGCCCCAGCATTTT	CASSFPDSNQPQHF
TRBJ1-2	few	17	TRBV7-9	NA	TGTGCCAGCAGCTTAGGACAGCAGGGGATAGGCTACTATGGCTACACCTTC	CASSLGQQGIGYYGYTF
TRBJ2-3	NA	14	TRBV7-2	NA	TGTGCCAGCAGCTTAGGACTCAGCACAGATACGCAGTATTTT	CASSLGLSTDTQYF
TRBJ2-1	NA	15	TRBV2	NA	TGTGCCAGCAGTGAATGGCAGGGGTTGTCAGATGAGCAGTTCTTC	CASSEWQGLSDEQFF
TRBJ2-1	NA	17	TRBV9	TRBD2	TGTGCCAGCAGCGTAGATCCTAGCGGGGGCCCCGGCAATGAGCAGTTCTTC	CASSVDPSGGPGNEQFF
TRBJ2-5	NA	19	TRBV9	NA	TGTGCCAGCAGCGGCGAGGGGGGGAAATTCCGGGACTTAGAAGAGACCCAGTACTTC	CASSGEGGKFRDLEETQYF
TRBJ2-5	NA	16	TRBV27	TRBD1	TGTGCCAGCAGTCCGACCCTAAGGACAGGGGAGAAGACCCAGTACTTC	CASSPTLRTGEKTQYF
TRBJ2-5	NA	15	TRBV10-1	NA	TGCGCCAGCAGTGCCGGACCGACTATTAAAGAGACCCAGTACTTC	CASSAGPTIKETQYF
TRBJ2-7	once	16	TRBV3-1/TRBV3-2	TRBD1	TGTGCCAGCAGCCCCCACTCAGGACAGGGGATCTACGAGCAGTACTTC	CASSPHSGQGIYEQYF
TRBJ1-5	NA	13	TRBV19	NA	TGTGCCAGTACTGCGTCTTTGAATCAGCCCCAGCATTTT	CASTASLNQPQHF
TRBJ1-5	NA	17	TRBV6-2/TRBV6-3	NA	TGTGCCAGCAGTTACGACAGAGGGGGATTTGGCAATCAGCCCCAGCATTTT	CASSYDRGGFGNQPQHF
TRBJ2-3	NA	16	TRBV19	TRBD2	TGTGCCAGTAGTATACTCCCCCTAGCGGGCACAGATACGCAGTATTTT	CASSILPLAGTDTQYF
TRBJ1-2	NA	14	TRBV9	TRBD1	TGTGCCAGCAGCGTGGGACAGGCAGTCTATGGCTACACCTTC	CASSVGQAVYGYTF
TRBJ2-7	NA	14	TRBV29-1	TRBD1	TGCAGCGTTGAGAAGGACAGGCCTTCTTACGAGCAGTACTTC	CSVEKDRPSYEQYF
TRBJ1-1	once	13	TRBV2	NA	TGTGCCAACAATGGACAGCGGAACACTGAAGCTTTCTTT	CANNGQRNTEAFF
TRBJ2-7	medium-sized	14	TRBV6-4	TRBD1	TGTGCCAGCAGGGAATCAGGGGGCAGCTACGAGCAGTACTTC	CASRESGGSYEQYF
TRBJ1-4	few	16	TRBV5-1	TRBD1	TGCGCCAGCAGCTTGGTGCCCGGACAGGGAAATGAAAAACTGTTTTTT	CASSLVPGQGNEKLFF
TRBJ2-6	NA	15	TRBV10-3	TRBD1	TGTGCCATCAGCACGACAGGGGCTGGGGCCAACGTCCTGACTTTC	CAISTTGAGANVLTF
TRBJ1-1	NA	13	TRBV3-1/TRBV3-2	NA	TGTGCCAGCAGCAAACCCGGGTCCGCTGAAGCTTTCTTT	CASSKPGSAEAFF
TRBJ1-2	NA	15	TRBV19	NA	TGTGCCAGTAGTATAAATACAGGAGCTAACTATGGCTACACCTTC	CASSINTGANYGYTF
TRBJ1-1	NA	18	TRBV4-1	NA	TGCGCCAGCAGCCCCGACCCGGTTATCCCCCTTAATCGGGGTGAAGCTTTCTTT	CASSPDPVIPLNRGEAFF
TRBJ1-1	NA	12	TRBV5-1	NA	TGCGCCAGCAGCTTGGGACAGGCAGAAGCTTTCTTT	CASSLGQAEAFF
TRBJ1-1	NA	12	TRBV12-3/TRBV12-4	NA	TGTGCCAGCAGTTACTTAAACACTGAAGCTTTCTTT	CASSYLNTEAFF
TRBJ1-2	NA	16	TRBV27	NA	TGTGCCAGCAGCTCCTTCCGGGACTCAGGTTTTTGGGGCTACACCTTC	CASSSFRDSGFWGYTF
TRBJ1-1	NA	14	TRBV5-1	NA	TGCGCCAGCAGCTTGGGACAGTACAACACTGAAGCTTTCTTT	CASSLGQYNTEAFF
TRBJ2-7	NA	12	TRBV25-1	NA	TGTGCCAGCAGTGCGGGGATCTACGAGCAGTACTTC	CASSAGIYEQYF
TRBJ1-1	NA	15	TRBV25-1	TRBD1	TGTGCCAGCAGTGAGGACAGGGAGGGAAACACTGAAGCTTTCTTT	CASSEDREGNTEAFF
TRBJ2-1	NA	14	TRBV7-9	NA	TGTGCCAGCAGCCCGGACAGAGCAAACAATGAGCAGTTCTTC	CASSPDRANNEQFF
TRBJ2-3	once	13	TRBV6-6	NA	TGTGCCAGCAGTTACGACACCACAGATACGCAGTATTTT	CASSYDTTDTQYF
TRBJ2-1	NA	16	TRBV5-5	NA	TGTGCCAGCAGCATAGGACGGGGTAGCGCGTCTGGTGAGCAGTTCTTC	CASSIGRGSASGEQFF
TRBJ1-5	NA	15	TRBV9	NA	TGTGCCAGCAGTCTCGACAGTTATAGCAATCAGCCCCAGCATTTT	CASSLDSYSNQPQHF
TRBJ1-2	NA	15	TRBV4-2	NA	TGTGCCAGCAGCCAAGTCGAAAGGGGAAACTATGGCTACACCTTC	CASSQVERGNYGYTF
TRBJ1-2	NA	14	TRBV18	NA	TGTGCCAGCTCATCAAGCGGGGGTGGCTATGGCTACACCTTC	CASSSSGGGYGYTF
TRBJ1-2	NA	14	TRBV10-1	NA	TGCGCCAGCAGTCAGACAGGTGCTACCTATGGCTACACCTTC	CASSQTGATYGYTF
TRBJ1-5	NA	16	TRBV19	TRBD1	TGTGCCAGTAGTATACGGACAGGGGGCAGCAATCAGCCCCAGCATTTT	CASSIRTGGSNQPQHF
TRBJ2-7	once	17	TRBV5-4	TRBD2	TGTGCCAGCAGCATGGGACTAGCGGGAGCTGGGGCCTACGAGCAGTACTTC	CASSMGLAGAGAYEQYF
TRBJ1-2	NA	13	TRBV12-3/TRBV12-4	TRBD1	TGTGCCAGCAGTTTTTTAACAGGGGGAGGCTACACCTTC	CASSFLTGGGYTF
TRBJ1-5	NA	15	TRBV30	TRBD1	TGTGCCTGGACCCCCGGGACAGAAGGCAATCAGCCCCAGCATTTT	CAWTPGTEGNQPQHF
TRBJ1-1	NA	13	TRBV30	TRBD1	TGTGCCTGGAGAGGACAGGTGAACACTGAAGCTTTCTTT	CAWRGQVNTEAFF
TRBJ2-6	NA	17	TRBV7-9	TRBD1	TGTGCCAGCAGCTTCAGAGGACAGGGTGCTGGGGCCAACGTCCTGACTTTC	CASSFRGQGAGANVLTF